This record covers a single T cell receptor (beta chain). During its preparation, the TCRbeta library received unique molecular identifiers. MiXCR was run by TCRdb on the PCR reads, yielding one entry per CDR3 protein. The sample records around 600,000 distinct CDR3 sequences, 16% being singletons. The data are from a study of T-cell reconstitution after alpha-beta-depleted transplantation in children. Germline loops: CDR1 SEHNR, CDR2 FQNEAQ (reference sequence). The CDR3 covers 11 residues. The germline V and J ends were trimmed by 7 bases and 4 bases, with 7 bases remaining between them. The sequencing used PBMCs from the stem cell graft donor, collected from the stem cell graft. The receptor was isolated from a human donor who donated a stem cell graft to a child with acute myeloid leukemia. The V call is TRBV7-9, the J call TRBJ2-5, with D hard to call. The CDR3 DNA sequence: TGTGCCAGCACTTATCGAGAGACCCAGTACTTC. It yields the protein CASTYRETQYF.